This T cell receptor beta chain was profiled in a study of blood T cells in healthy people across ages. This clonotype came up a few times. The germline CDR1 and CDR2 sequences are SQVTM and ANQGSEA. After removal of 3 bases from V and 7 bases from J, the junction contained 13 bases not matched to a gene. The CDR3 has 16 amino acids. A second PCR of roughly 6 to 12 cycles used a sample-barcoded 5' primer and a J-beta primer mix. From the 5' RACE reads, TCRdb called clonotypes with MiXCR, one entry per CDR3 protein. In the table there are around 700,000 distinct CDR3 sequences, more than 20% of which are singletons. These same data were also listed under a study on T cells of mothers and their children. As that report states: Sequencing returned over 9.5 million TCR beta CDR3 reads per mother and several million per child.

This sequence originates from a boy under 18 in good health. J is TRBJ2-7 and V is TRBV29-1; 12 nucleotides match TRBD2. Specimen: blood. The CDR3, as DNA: TGCAGCGTTGAGCTAGCGGGAGGGCCAACAGGGGGTGAGCAGTACTTC. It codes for CSVELAGGPTGGEQYF.